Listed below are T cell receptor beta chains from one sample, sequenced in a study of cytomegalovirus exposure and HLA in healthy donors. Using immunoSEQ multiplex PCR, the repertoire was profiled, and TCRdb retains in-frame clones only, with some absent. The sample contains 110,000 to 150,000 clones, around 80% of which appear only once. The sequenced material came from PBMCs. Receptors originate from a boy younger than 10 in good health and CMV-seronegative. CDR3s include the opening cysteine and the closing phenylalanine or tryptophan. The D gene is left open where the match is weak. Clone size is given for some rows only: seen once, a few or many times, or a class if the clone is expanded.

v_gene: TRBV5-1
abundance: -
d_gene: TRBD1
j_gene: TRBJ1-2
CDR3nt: TGCGCCAGCAGCTTGAATATAGGACAGGGGGTGCTTGGCTACACCTTC
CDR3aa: CASSLNIGQGVLGYTF

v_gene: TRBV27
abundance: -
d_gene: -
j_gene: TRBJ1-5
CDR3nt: TGTGCCAGCAGTTTATCACCAGGCCGGTCAGGTATTGTTCAGCCCCAGCATTTT
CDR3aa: CASSLSPGRSGIVQPQHF

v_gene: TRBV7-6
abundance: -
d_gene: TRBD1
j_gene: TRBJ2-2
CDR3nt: TGTGCCAGCAGCCTCGGGACAGGGGGCCGGGTCGGGGAGCTGTTTTTT
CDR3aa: CASSLGTGGRVGELFF

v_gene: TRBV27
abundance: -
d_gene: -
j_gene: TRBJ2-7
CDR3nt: TGTGCCAGCACCCCATCGGGAGTAGGGGAGCAGTACTTC
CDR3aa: CASTPSGVGEQYF

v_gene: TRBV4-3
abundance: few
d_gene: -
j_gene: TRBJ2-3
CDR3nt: TGCGCCAGCAGCCAAGGTCCTTCGAGCACAGATACGCAGTATTTT
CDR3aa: CASSQGPSSTDTQYF

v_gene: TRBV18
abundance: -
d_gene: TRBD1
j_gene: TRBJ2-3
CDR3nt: TGTGCCAGCTCAGATGGGACAGGGGCAGATACGCAGTATTTT
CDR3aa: CASSDGTGADTQYF

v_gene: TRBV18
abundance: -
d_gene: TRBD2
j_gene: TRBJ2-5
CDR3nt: TGTGCCAGCTCACCTCTTGGACTAGCGGCGTCGAGTGAGACCCAGTACTTC
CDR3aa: CASSPLGLAASSETQYF

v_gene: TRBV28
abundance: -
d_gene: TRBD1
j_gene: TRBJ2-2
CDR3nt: TGTGCCAGCAGTTGGCCGGGACAGGGGAGGAACACCGGGGAGCTGTTTTTT
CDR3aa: CASSWPGQGRNTGELFF

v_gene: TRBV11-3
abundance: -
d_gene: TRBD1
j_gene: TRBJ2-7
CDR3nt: TGTGCCAGCAGCCGAACAGGGGATGGGATCTACGAGCAGTACTTC
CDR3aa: CASSRTGDGIYEQYF

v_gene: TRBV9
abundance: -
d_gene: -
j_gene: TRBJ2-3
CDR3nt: TGTGCCAGCAGCGCAGAGGGGGGCACAGATACGCAGTATTTT
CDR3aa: CASSAEGGTDTQYF

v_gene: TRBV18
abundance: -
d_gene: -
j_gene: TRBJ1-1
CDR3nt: TGTGCCAGCTCACCGGGCAGGAAGAACACTGAAGCTTTCTTT
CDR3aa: CASSPGRKNTEAFF

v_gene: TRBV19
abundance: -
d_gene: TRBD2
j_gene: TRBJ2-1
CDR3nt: TGTGCCAGTAGTATTAGCGGGTCGCCCTACAATGAGCAGTTCTTC
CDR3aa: CASSISGSPYNEQFF

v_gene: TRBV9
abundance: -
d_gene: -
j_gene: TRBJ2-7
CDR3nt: TGTGCCAGCAGCGTTGATGTTGGAGGGACGACCTACGAGCAGTACTTC
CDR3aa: CASSVDVGGTTYEQYF

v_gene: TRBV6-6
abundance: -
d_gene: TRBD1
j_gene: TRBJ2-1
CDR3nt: TGTGCCAGCAGCGGAACGGGACAGATTGAGCAGTTCTTC
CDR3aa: CASSGTGQIEQFF